This T cell receptor (beta chain) was recorded in a study of T cell responses to AZD1222 COVID-19 vaccine. Sequenced by immunoSEQ multiplex PCR; TCRdb stores in-frame clones only, minus some. The repertoire holds some 110,000 clones, about 85% seen once, with 3.5% to 4.5% in the top ten. This clone was seen only a few times. Its specificity is not known. Study outcomes and limitations: The repertoires were collected only after the peak T cell response. It should be noted that donors were predominantly white British and more often female, and clonal diversity was possibly underestimated.

This CDR3 is 15 amino acids long. Germline V gives CDR1 KGHSY, CDR2 FQNENV. V lost 4 bases and J lost 0, with 10 bases in between. Pooled in the analysis were second doses at about 4 or about 12 weeks. The chain is built from TRBV16 and TRBJ1-3; no clear D gene. The specimen was peripheral blood, collected 28 days after the second AZD1222 dose. The source of this sequence is an adult who received the AZD1222 COVID-19 vaccine. The CDR3 region has the DNA TGTGCCAGCAGCCGAGGAGGGATCTCTGGAAACACCATATATTTT. Translated: CASSRGGISGNTIYF.